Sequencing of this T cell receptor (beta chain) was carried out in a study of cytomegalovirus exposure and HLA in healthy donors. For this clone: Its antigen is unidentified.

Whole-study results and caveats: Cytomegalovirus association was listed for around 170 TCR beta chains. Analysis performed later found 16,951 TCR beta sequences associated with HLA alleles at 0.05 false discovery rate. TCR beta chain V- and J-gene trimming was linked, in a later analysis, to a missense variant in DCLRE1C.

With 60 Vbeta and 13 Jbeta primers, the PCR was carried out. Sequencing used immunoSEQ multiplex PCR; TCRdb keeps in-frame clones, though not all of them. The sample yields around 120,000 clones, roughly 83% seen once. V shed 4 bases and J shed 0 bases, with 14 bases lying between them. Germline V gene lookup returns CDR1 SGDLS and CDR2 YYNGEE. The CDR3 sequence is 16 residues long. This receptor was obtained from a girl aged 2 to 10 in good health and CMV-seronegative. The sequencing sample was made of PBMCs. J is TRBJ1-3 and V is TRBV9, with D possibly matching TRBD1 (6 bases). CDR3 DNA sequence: TGTGCCAGCAGCTCCAGGACAGCTCTCTCTGGAAACACCATATATTTT. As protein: CASSSRTALSGNTIYF. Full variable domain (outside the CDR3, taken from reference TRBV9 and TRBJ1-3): DSGVTQTPKHLITATGQRVTLRCSPRSGDLSVYWYQQSLDQGLQFLIQYYNGEERAKGNILERFSAQQFPDLHSELNLSSLELGDSALYFCASSSRTALSGNTIYFGEGSWLTVV.